This T cell receptor (beta chain) was sequenced during a study of shared clonotypes between healthy human individuals. Once extracted for a subset, genomic DNA was divided evenly among several immunoSEQ plates. Profiling relied on immunoSEQ multiplex PCR, and the TCRdb table lists in-frame clones only, not all of them. This table has 1,500,000 or so clones, less than 99% appearing once. The CDR3 loop spans 15 amino acids. With 4 bases removed from V and 0 bases from J, the gap between germline ends came to 13 bases. The germline V gene encodes CDR1 MDHEN and CDR2 SYDVKM. What was sequenced was naive CD4+ T cells sorted from blood. The subset denotes: CD45RA+ positively selected. The clonotype comes from a man under 40 in good health. The V call is TRBV28, the J call TRBJ2-7; D is uncertain. CDR3 residues: CASSSPTVSSYEQYF. Written as DNA, the CDR3 is TGTGCCAGCAGTTCGCCCACGGTTTCCTCCTACGAGCAGTACTTC.